This T cell receptor beta chain was sequenced during a study of naive and memory T cell subsets. Findings and limits, study-wide: Expression changes during T cell differentiation may affect RNA-based TCR counts.

As to this clonotype: What it binds is not known.

Trimming took off 2 bases at V and 4 bases at J, with 12 bases between the two ends. The CDR3 consists of 14 residues. CDR1 is MNHNS, CDR2 SASEGT, per germline. Alpha and beta libraries were amplified separately from the second PCR onward. After CD4 positive bead selection, the CD4-negative fraction gave CD8 T cells. Two oligonucleotides, mixed equimolar, formed the beta constant-region primer covering TRBC1 and TRBC2. The ligated cDNA underwent four PCR rounds using SP2 and nested alpha and beta constant-region primers. A 12-nucleotide UMI and the SP2 primer were added to the cDNA 3' end by oligonucleotide ligation. From the UMI-ligation and nested PCR reads, TCRdb called clonotypes with MiXCR, one entry per CDR3 protein. The profile shows about 120,000 distinct CDR3 sequences, over 30% of them singletons.

The sequence was collected from a human donor in good health. J is TRBJ2-7 and V is TRBV6-1, with D perhaps given as TRBD1 or TRBD2 (5 bases each). Source material: central memory CD4+ T cells from blood. CDR3 in DNA: TGTGCCAGCAGTGAATGGGGGAGTAAGTACGAGCAGTACTTC. Translation: CASSEWGSKYEQYF.